These 16 T cell receptor beta chains share one sample of origin, sequenced in a study of T cells in Graves' hyperthyroidism and ophthalmopathy. Researchers took RNA transcripts and amplified the TCR beta CDR3 regions from them. When the TCR CDR3 underwent first-round RT-PCR, the HTBI primer set was used. One entry per CDR3 protein results from TCRdb running MiXCR on the multiplex PCR reads. The repertoire holds a few hundred thousand distinct CDR3 sequences, with approximately 15% as singletons. The material sequenced was blood. The receptor set was obtained from a woman aged 30 to 39 with Graves' hyperthyroidism that later progressed to Graves' ophthalmopathy.

Only one count was recorded for this clonotype. A much larger clone differs by one base, so this may be a read error. This chain joins TRBV10-3 and TRBJ2-2; D not resolved. The CDR3 is 18 amino acids. Trimming cost V 3 bases and J 3 bases, with 20 bases left between them. Per the germline V gene, CDR1 is ENHRY and CDR2 is SYGVKD. The DNA for the CDR3 is TGTGCCATCAGTGAAAGGTTGGCAAGAACTACGGACACCGGGGAGCTGTTTTTT. It encodes CAISERLARTTDTGELFF.

At least ten counts were recorded for this clonotype. The chain uses TRBV7-2 and TRBJ2-3; TRBD1 matches 7 bases. V dropped 1 base and J dropped 2; count of bases not matched to a gene: 6. The germline gives CDR1 SGHTA, CDR2 FQGNSA. The CDR3 is 16 residues long. CDR3 nucleotide sequence: TGTGCCAGCAGCTTAGAGGCCCAGGGGGTCACAGATACGCAGTATTTT. This sequence encodes CASSLEAQGVTDTQYF.

This clonotype was observed at least ten times. The J gene is TRBJ2-5, the V gene TRBV19; a possible D gene is TRBD1 (5 bases). Germline values: CDR1 LNHDA, CDR2 SQIVND (reference sequence). The V end was cut by 3 bases, the J end by 1 base, with 15 bases between. The CDR3 consists of 16 residues. The CDR3 DNA is TGTGCCAGTAGTATCTTTTTCAGGGCACGCCAAGAGACCCAGTACTTC. It specifies CASSIFFRARQETQYF.

The chain couples TRBV29-1 to TRBJ2-7; 10 bases map to TRBD2. Losses at the gene ends were 6 bases for V and 4 bases for J; bases not matched to a gene: 15. This CDR3 is 16 amino acids long. CDR1 SQVTM and CDR2 ANQGSEA come from the germline V gene. Here the CDR3 DNA reads TGCAGCGTCGCCACCATAGCGGGAGGTCGCGATTACGAGCAGTACTTC. It specifies CSVATIAGGRDYEQYF.

This clonotype was detected ten times or more. This sequence joins TRBV20-1 and TRBJ2-1; TRBD1 agrees at 7 bases. Germline assignment: CDR1 DFQATT and CDR2 SNEGSKA (reference sequence). The CDR3 length is 15 residues. After removal of 0 bases from V and 4 bases from J, the junction contained 6 bases not matched to a gene. In DNA form, the CDR3 reads TGCAGTGCTAGAGATCTGGGACAGCTATACAATGAGCAGTTCTTC. Its protein is CSARDLGQLYNEQFF.

The chain uses TRBV5-1 and TRBJ2-3; D remains unclear. V lost 5 bases to trimming and J lost 2 bases, with 12 bases between them. This CDR3 has 14 residues. Germline V gives CDR1 SGHRS, CDR2 YFSETQ. The CDR3 here is CASRPQTDTDTQYF. As DNA, the CDR3 is TGCGCCAGCAGACCCCAGACCGACACAGATACGCAGTATTTT.

This clonotype was observed at least ten times. The chain couples TRBV28 to TRBJ1-2, with D unclear. Trimming took 4 bases from V and 4 from J, leaving 13 bases between them. CDR1 is MDHEN, CDR2 SYDVKM, per germline. The CDR3 is 14 amino acids. The chain's CDR3 is CASSYGVTPYGYTF. CDR3 DNA: TGTGCCAGCAGTTACGGCGTAACCCCCTATGGCTACACCTTC.

The chain links TRBV20-1 to TRBJ2-3; possible D gene TRBD2, 6 bases. Germline CDR1 is DFQATT and CDR2 is SNEGSKA (reference sequence). This CDR3 is 15 amino acids long. The V end was cut by 0 bases, the J end by 3 bases, with 13 bases between. The DNA of the CDR3 is TGCAGTGCTAGAGACGTCGGGAGAGGGACAGATACGCAGTATTTT. It codes for CSARDVGRGTDTQYF.

This clonotype appeared many times. The gene calls are TRBV5-1 and TRBJ1-1, with a weak D call TRBD1 (5 bases). The CDR3 has 15 amino acids. Trimming removed 0 bases at V and 4 bases at J, with 13 bases between. Germline V gene lookup returns CDR1 SGHRS and CDR2 YFSETQ. The CDR3 DNA reads as TGCGCCAGCAGCTTGGAGGGACGGCTGAGCACTGAAGCTTTCTTT. Translated, it gives CASSLEGRLSTEAFF.

This clonotype appeared many times. CDR3 sequence reads: CASSSGHTEETQYF. CDR3 nucleotide sequence: TGTGCCAGCAGTTCGGGACACACCGAAGAGACCCAGTACTTC. This sequence joins TRBV6-2 or TRBV6-3 and TRBJ2-5, with a tentative D call TRBD1 (6 bases). The CDR3 loop spans 14 amino acids. The germline V and J ends were trimmed by 4 bases and 3 bases, with 12 bases remaining between them. Germline CDR1 MNHEY, CDR2 SVGEGT.

This clonotype has more than one count but fewer than ten. The V and J genes are TRBV19 and TRBJ2-1; 11 bases map to TRBD2. Germline V lookup: CDR1 LNHDA, CDR2 SQIVND (reference sequence). J gave up 8 bases and V 5 bases, and 8 bases lay outside the gene matches. This CDR3 is built from 15 residues. The CDR3 loop reads CASSQLAGAADEQFF. In DNA form, the CDR3 reads TGTGCCAGTAGTCAACTAGCGGGAGCTGCCGATGAGCAGTTCTTC.

This clonotype came up many times. The chain joins TRBV6-2 or TRBV6-3 to TRBJ2-7, with D possibly being TRBD2 (6 bases). The CDR3 totals 15 residues. V lost 6 bases, J lost 0 bases, and 15 bases lay in between. Germline assignment: CDR1 MNHEY and CDR2 SVGEGT. DNA of the CDR3: TGTGCCAGCAGATTCCCGGGACTCGGCTCCTACGAGCAGTACTTC. Residues: CASRFPGLGSYEQYF.

The chain uses TRBV24-1 and TRBJ2-2; no firm D call. Trimming left V 3 bases short and J 4 bases short, with 14 bases between. The CDR3 loop spans 16 amino acids. The germline gives CDR1 KGHDR, CDR2 SFDVKD. CDR3 sequence: CATSDPSADFTGELFF. The CDR3 nucleotides are TGTGCCACCAGTGATCCGTCGGCCGATTTCACCGGGGAGCTGTTTTTT.

A note on this clonotype: A much larger clone sits a single nucleotide away, making a read error possible. The chain recombines TRBV5-1 with TRBJ2-7; TRBD2 agrees at 9 bases. Germline V lookup: CDR1 SGHRS, CDR2 YFSETQ. The CDR3 length is 17 residues. The CDR3 DNA reads TGCGCCAGCAGCTTGGTATTAGCGGGGGACTTCTCCTACGAGCACTACTTC. This encodes CASSLVLAGDFSYEHYF.

This clonotype was detected only once. This chain uses TRBV10-2 with TRBJ2-7, with D tentatively TRBD1 (6 bases). Germline V gene data show CDR1 as WSHSY and CDR2 as SAAADI. The CDR3 contains 13 residues. Trimming removed 7 bases from V and 3 bases from J, with 13 bases in between. The CDR3, as DNA: TGCGCCAGCACTGGAGAGGACAGCTACGAGCAGTACTTC. As protein: CASTGEDSYEQYF.

This clonotype was recorded many times. This chain connects TRBV18 to TRBJ2-5; 9 bases fit TRBD1. The CDR3 is 14 amino acids. The V segment lost 8 bases and the J segment 2 bases; nucleotides outside the gene matches: 6. Germline V gives CDR1 KGHSH, CDR2 LQKENI. CDR3 sequence: CASSPGQGQETQYF. The CDR3 nucleotides are TGTGCCAGCAGCCCGGGACAGGGACAAGAGACCCAGTACTTC.